The 30 T cell receptor beta chains reported below all come from one sample, sequenced in a study of T cell repertoires in cytomegalovirus infection. No antigen has been assigned to these receptors. TCRdb recomputed calls from the reads with MiXCR, one row per CDR3 protein. The sample records 5,000 to 6,500 distinct CDR3 sequences, approximately 51% being singletons. Sequencing was carried out using PBMCs, sequenced either directly or after in vitro stimulation (not recorded which). These receptors originate from a human donor in good health (CMV status not recorded). Some clones in this sample may be carry-over from other donors' samples.

This clonotype has at least ten counts. The chain couples TRBV6-1 to TRBJ1-5; TRBD1 agrees at 7 bases. Germline V gene sequence: CDR1 MNHNS, CDR2 SASEGT. Trimming at V came to 6 bases and at J to 15 bases, leaving 17 bases not matched to a gene. CDR3 length: 14 amino acids. The CDR3 DNA reads TGTGCCAGCAGAATGGGACAGAAGAATCAGCCCACGCATTTT. Protein: CASRMGQKNQPTHF.

This clonotype was seen more than once but under ten times. The chain joins TRBV28 to TRBJ2-7; a weak D match, TRBD2 (5 bases). Germline V gene data show CDR1 as MDHEN and CDR2 as SYDVKM. V was clipped by 11 bases and J by 2 bases, with 19 bases between them. The CDR3 totals 14 residues. The CDR3 DNA reads TGTGCCCACACTCCCACCCAACTAGCCTACGAGCAGTACTTC. Protein sequence: CAHTPTQLAYEQYF.

This clonotype has a handful of counts. V and J are TRBV7-2 and TRBJ1-1; 8 bases are shared with TRBD1. In germline, CDR1 is SGHTA, CDR2 FQGNSA. There are 14 residues in the CDR3. V shed 5 bases and J 6 bases; nucleotides not matched to a gene: 8. The CDR3 DNA is TGTGCCAGCAGCGCGGACAGGGAGGTCCCTGAAGCTTTCTTT. It specifies CASSADREVPEAFF.

There are a few counts of this clonotype. The conserved phenylalanine or tryptophan is not found at the CDR3 terminus, so this likely reflects a read error. The chain uses TRBV6-8 and TRBJ1-5; 7 bases align to TRBD1. The CDR3 totals 14 residues. Germline V gene sequence: CDR1 MNHGY, CDR2 SAAAGT. The CDR3 loop is CASSMGQQNHPQHL. The CDR3 DNA reads TGTGCCAGCAGCATGGGACAGCAGAATCATCCCCAGCATTTG.

This chain joins TRBV13 and TRBJ2-3; D gene uncertain. Per germline, CDR1 PRHDT and CDR2 FYEKMQ (reference sequence). V lost 4 bases to trimming and J lost 4 bases, with 9 bases between them. The CDR3 spans 13 residues. The CDR3 loop is CASSSTPPDTQYF. CDR3 in DNA: TGTGCCAGCAGCTCCACCCCACCAGATACGCAGTATTTT. Together with reference TRBV13 and TRBJ2-3, the CDR3 gives the full variable domain: AAGVIQSPRHLIKEKRETATLKCYPIPRHDTVYWYQQGPGQDPQFLISFYEKMQSDKGSIPDRFSAQQFSDYHSELNMSSLELGDSALYFCASSSTPPDTQYFGPGTRLTVL.

The chain has TRBV7-2 and TRBJ2-5, with 10 positions matching TRBD2. V lost 2 bases to trimming and J lost 9 bases; unmatched junction nucleotides: 21. Germline loops: CDR1 SGHTA, CDR2 FQGNSA. The CDR3 covers 19 residues. The CDR3: CASSLRGASGRPEGSPQYF. CDR3 coding DNA: TGTGCCAGCAGCTTAAGAGGAGCTAGCGGGAGACCCGAAGGGTCGCCCCAGTACTTC.

This chain joins TRBV4-1 and TRBJ1-1; D gene uncertain. This CDR3 region has 15 residues. V shed 0 bases and J shed 1 base, with 9 bases lying between them. CDR1 is MGHRA and CDR2 is YSYEKL in the germline V gene. CDR3 in DNA: TGCGCCAGCAGCCAAGATGTTCTAGCGAACACTGAAGCTTTCTTT. This sequence encodes CASSQDVLANTEAFF.

The chain joins TRBV7-2 to TRBJ1-2; TRBD1 is a possible D gene (5 bases). Germline V gives CDR1 SGHTA, CDR2 FQGNSA. Trimming removed 5 bases from V and 4 bases from J, with 14 bases in between. CDR3 length equals 14 residues. CDR3 in DNA: TGTGCCAGCAGCACCGACAGTCTTCTCTATGGCTACACCTTC. The encoded protein is CASSTDSLLYGYTF.

Concerning this clonotype: The final CDR3 position lacks the conserved phenylalanine or tryptophan, pointing to a likely read error. It is unclear where the CDR3 begins or ends on the DNA, so no DNA is shown, and the CDR3 is as TCRdb lists it. The chain is built from TRBV25-1 and TRBJ2-7. Looked up from germline, CDR1 is MGHDK and CDR2 is SYGVNS. The CDR3 totals 12 residues, both ends included. The chain's CDR3 is CASTSGAYEQCC.

The chain employs TRBV11-2 and TRBJ2-5; TRBD1 matches 9 bases. J was trimmed by 4 bases and V by 4 bases; bases with no gene match: 4. Germline V CDR1 and CDR2: SGHAT, FQNNGV. CDR3 length: 14 residues. CDR3 residues: CASSSQTGGETQYF. CDR3 DNA: TGTGCCAGCAGCTCACAGACAGGGGGAGAGACCCAGTACTTC.

This clonotype was seen more than once but under ten times. The junction departs from the called germline gene at one end, perhaps through a read error. The genes are TRBV7-2 and TRBJ2-7; D may be TRBD1 (6 bases). This CDR3 comprises 14 residues. Germline values: CDR1 SGHTA, CDR2 FQGNSA. The CDR3, as DNA: TGTTCCATCAGCTGGGACACCCCTGTCGACGAGAAGTACTTC. It codes for CSISWDTPVDEKYF.

This clonotype was observed many times. J is TRBJ2-1 and V is TRBV6-2 or TRBV6-3; TRBD2 matches 7 bases. This CDR3 spans 15 amino acids. After removal of 4 bases from V and 4 bases from J, the junction contained 7 bases not matched to a gene. In germline, CDR1 is MNHEY, CDR2 SVGEGT. CDR3 protein: CASSFAGASYNEQFF. The CDR3 DNA reads as TGTGCCAGCAGTTTTGCGGGAGCTTCTTACAATGAGCAGTTCTTC.

The chain uses TRBV27 and TRBJ1-5; D perhaps matches TRBD1 (5 bases). The CDR3 runs 17 residues. Germline CDR1 is MNHEY and CDR2 is SMNVEV (reference sequence). V was pared by 4 bases and J by 1 base, with 17 bases between. The CDR3 here is CASSSTKGWTSNQPQHF. Written as DNA, the CDR3 is TGTGCCAGCAGTTCGACCAAGGGGTGGACGAGCAATCAGCCCCAGCATTTT.

Worth noting for this clonotype: Sequence at one end of the junction differs from germline and may be a read error. The V call is TRBV27, the J call TRBJ1-2; D unresolved. CDR3 length: 17 amino acids. Germline V gene sequence: CDR1 MNHEY, CDR2 SMNVEV (reference sequence). As DNA, the CDR3 is TGTGCCAGAAGTTTCGGCTTATCAGGAGGGCTCTTAGATGTCTACCACTTC. Its translation is CARSFGLSGGLLDVYHF.

CDR3 sequence (DNA): TGTGCCCGAATAGTGGGACAGAAGAATCAGCCCCAGCATTTT. Amino acid sequence: CARIVGQKNQPQHF. The chain recombines TRBV6-5 with TRBJ1-5; 7 bases are a match to TRBD1. Germline CDR1 is MNHEY and CDR2 is SVGAGI. With V trimmed by 11 bases and J by 4 bases, 11 bases remained unmatched. The CDR3 is made up of 14 amino acids.

Comment on this clonotype: Since the CDR3 does not end with the conserved phenylalanine or tryptophan, this likely comes from a read error. It is unclear where the CDR3 begins or ends on the DNA, so no DNA is shown, and the CDR3 is as TCRdb lists it. This chain uses TRBV6-5 with TRBJ1-5; TRBD1 reflects the table's D call only, with no check against the DNA. Germline CDR1 reads MNHEY; CDR2 reads SVGAGI. The CDR3 length is 14 residues, termini included. CDR3 loop: CASSMGQKNQPHQL.

About this clonotype: A much larger clone lies one base from this, so it may be a read error. The V gene is TRBV7-2, the J gene TRBJ1-5; no clear D gene. This CDR3 comprises 15 residues. CDR1 is SGHTA, CDR2 FQGNSA, per germline. In DNA form, the CDR3 reads TGTTCCAGCAGCTTAAGAGGAGCTAGCAATCAGCCCCAGCATTTT. Amino acids: CSSSLRGASNQPQHF.

This clonotype was recorded many times. Written as DNA, the CDR3 is TGTGCCAGCAGTGAACTACGGTTCCAAGAGACCCAGTACTTC. Residues: CASSELRFQETQYF. The chain recombines TRBV25-1 with TRBJ2-5; no definite D call. Germline CDR1 and CDR2: MGHDK and SYGVNS. V lost 2 bases and J lost 1, with 8 bases in between. CDR3 size: 14 residues. Drawing the rest from reference TRBV25-1 and TRBJ2-5, the complete variable domain is EADIYQTPRYLVIGTGKKITLECSQTMGHDKMYWYQQDPGMELHLIHYSYGVNSTEKGDLSSESTVSRIRTEHFPLTLESARPSHTSQYLCASSELRFQETQYFGPGTRLLVL.

This clonotype showed up just a few times. At one of its ends the junction is not consistent with the germline gene, which may arise from a read error. This rearrangement joins TRBV7-2 to TRBJ1-2; maybe TRBD1 (5 bases). CDR1 SGHTA and CDR2 FQGNSA come from the germline V gene. This CDR3 is 14 amino acids long. The CDR3 sequence: CASSLAPGHNGYTF. CDR3 bases: TGTGCCAGCAGCCTAGCCCCCGGACACAATGGCTACACCTTC.

To note about this clonotype: Compared with germline, one end of the junction differs, possibly owing to a read error. The chain couples TRBV28 to TRBJ2-1; D is perhaps TRBD2 (5 bases). This CDR3 has 12 residues. From germline, CDR1 is MDHEN and CDR2 SYDVKM. The DNA for the CDR3 is TGTGCAAGCAGGTTTTACCTAGCTGAGAAGTTCTTC. The encoded protein is CASRFYLAEKFF.

This clonotype was picked up a small number of times. The J gene is TRBJ2-4, the V gene TRBV7-2; 10 bases agree with TRBD2. The ends lost 4 bases at V and 6 bases at J; junction bases unmatched: 15. The germline CDR1 and CDR2 sequences are SGHTA and FQGNSA. The CDR3 contains 18 residues. The CDR3 protein is CASSSSPPAGGPLNIQYF. The CDR3 nucleotides are TGTGCCAGCAGCTCATCGCCCCCAGCGGGAGGGCCGCTAAACATTCAGTACTTC.

The V call is TRBV6-1, the J call TRBJ2-7; unclear D gene. Trimming removed 5 bases at V and 6 bases at J, with 17 bases between. This CDR3 has 14 residues. CDR1 and CDR2 from the germline V gene are MNHNS and SASEGT. CDR3 DNA sequence: TGTGCCAGCAGTTACCACTGGAAGGGTTCCGAGCAGTACTTC. Translation gives CASSYHWKGSEQYF.

This clonotype was detected only a few times. The J gene is TRBJ2-7, the V gene TRBV15; 9 bases match TRBD1. The CDR3 consists of 17 residues. The V and J ends lost 0 bases and 1 base, in that order; junction bases with no gene match: 7. Germline loops: CDR1 LNHNV, CDR2 YYDKDF (reference sequence). The CDR3 spells CATSRDSRTGASYEQYF. The CDR3 DNA reads TGTGCCACCAGCAGAGATAGTAGGACAGGGGCATCCTACGAGCAGTACTTC. Drawing the rest from reference TRBV15 and TRBJ2-7, the complete variable domain is DAMVIQNPRYQVTQFGKPVTLSCSQTLNHNVMYWYQQKSSQAPKLLFHYYDKDFNNEADTPDNFQSRRPNTSFCFLDIRSPGLGDTAMYLCATSRDSRTGASYEQYFGPGTRLTVT.

As DNA, the CDR3 is TGTGCCAGCACCGCCGGAAGGACAGAAAAACTGTTTTTT. This sequence encodes CASTAGRTEKLFF. The V gene is TRBV28, the J gene TRBJ1-4, with D possibly matching TRBD1 (5 bases). Trimming removed 7 bases at V and 8 bases at J, with 14 bases between. The CDR3 extends over 13 amino acids. Germline V gene sequence: CDR1 MDHEN, CDR2 SYDVKM.

V and J are TRBV10-3 and TRBJ1-1; the D gene is possibly TRBD1 (6 bases). V lost 6 bases and J 1 base, leaving 15 bases between the germline ends. The CDR3 length is 15 residues. Germline CDR1 is ENHRY and CDR2 is SYGVKD. DNA of the CDR3: TGTGCCATCAGCGGGTTTGGACAGAAGAACACTGAAGCTTTCTTT. This translates into CAISGFGQKNTEAFF.

About this clonotype: Lacking the conserved final phenylalanine or tryptophan, this CDR3 likely reflects a read error. The limits of the CDR3 on the DNA are not certain, so only TCRdb's listed CDR3 is given. The rearrangement joins TRBV7-8 to TRBJ2-7; the table's D call of TRBD1 was not tested on the DNA. The CDR3 sequence runs 14 residues, both termini included. Germline CDR1 SGHVS, CDR2 FQNEAQ. This chain's CDR3 is CASIWDTPFDEHCC.

A word on this clonotype: The CDR3 end shows no conserved phenylalanine or tryptophan, and so a read error is likely. No DNA is shown, since the ends of the CDR3 on it are uncertain; the CDR3 is the one TCRdb lists. The V gene is TRBV6-8, the J gene TRBJ2-7. From germline, CDR1 is MNHGY and CDR2 SAAAGT. The length of the CDR3 is 12 amino acids, counting both ends. This CDR3 reads CASRYPPPEPYS.

This clonotype was counted only a few times. A read error is likely, as this CDR3 ends without the conserved phenylalanine or tryptophan. Because the CDR3's place on the DNA is in doubt, the DNA is left out and the CDR3 is given as listed by TCRdb. The V and J genes are TRBV6-6 and TRBJ2-7; the table's D call, TRBD1, was not checked against the DNA. Ends included, the CDR3 has 12 residues. Per the germline V gene, CDR1 is MNHNY and CDR2 is SVGAGI (reference sequence). The CDR3 reads CASSYPPPERYC.

The chain carries TRBV7-3 and TRBJ2-1, with TRBD1 as a possible D gene (6 bases). The germline gives CDR1 SGHTA, CDR2 FQGTGA. This CDR3 region has 13 residues. The V end was cut by 5 bases, the J end by 10 bases, with 15 bases between. For the CDR3, the DNA is TGTGCCAGCAGCCCACAGGGTCTAGGAGAGCAGTTCTTC. Its translation is CASSPQGLGEQFF. Based on the CDR3 plus reference TRBV7-3 and TRBJ2-1, the full variable domain is GAGVSQTPSNKVTEKGKYVELRCDPISGHTALYWYRQSLGQGPEFLIYFQGTGAADDSGLPNDRFFAVRPEGSVSTLKIQRTERGDSAVYLCASSPQGLGEQFFGPGTRLTVL.

About this clonotype itself: One end of the junction is discordant with germline, which a read error may explain. The CDR3 sequence: CARSDAGLYVYPF. CDR3 in DNA: TGTGCCCGCAGTGACGCAGGGCTCTATGTCTACCCCTTC. The V call is TRBV6-5, the J call TRBJ1-2; TRBD1 is a possible D gene (5 bases). The CDR3 is made up of 13 amino acids. Germline loops: CDR1 MNHEY, CDR2 SVGAGI.